One and the same sample provided the 2 T cell receptor beta chains below, sequenced in a study of T cell responses to AZD1222 COVID-19 vaccine (dated by TCRdb to about 2021). The library relied on the immunoSEQ multiplex PCR assay. What TCRdb holds here is the immuneACCESS table cut down to in-frame rearrangements. Part of the clones is not present; checked against another copy, under half of the missing clones reflect an unresolved V gene, and the others are unexplained. For this sample there are roughly 150,000 clones; approximately 94% appear just once. Roughly 4.6% of the sample is in the top ten clones. The time point label on this specimen signifies: about 28 days (+/-7) after the second vaccine dose. The sample here was peripheral blood, taken 28 days after the second AZD1222 dose. All receptors derive from an adult who received the AZD1222 COVID-19 vaccine.

The chain is built from TRBV7-2 and TRBJ2-1; D might be TRBD2 (5 bases). Deletions cut 2 bases from V and 9 bases from J, with 8 bases between. Germline V CDR1 and CDR2: SGHTA, FQGNSA. This CDR3 is built from 12 residues. The CDR3 DNA reads TGTGCCAGCAGCTTAACTAGTATTGAGCAGTTCTTC. This gives the protein CASSLTSIEQFF.

The gene calls are TRBV30 and TRBJ1-1; D is possibly TRBD1 (6 bases). The germline V gene has CDR1 GTSNPN and CDR2 SVGIG (reference sequence). The CDR3 is made up of 12 amino acids. Trimming removed 5 bases from V and 6 bases from J, with 13 bases in between. The CDR3 protein is CAWDTGLAEAFF. DNA of the CDR3: TGTGCCTGGGATACAGGGCTGGCTGAAGCTTTCTTT.